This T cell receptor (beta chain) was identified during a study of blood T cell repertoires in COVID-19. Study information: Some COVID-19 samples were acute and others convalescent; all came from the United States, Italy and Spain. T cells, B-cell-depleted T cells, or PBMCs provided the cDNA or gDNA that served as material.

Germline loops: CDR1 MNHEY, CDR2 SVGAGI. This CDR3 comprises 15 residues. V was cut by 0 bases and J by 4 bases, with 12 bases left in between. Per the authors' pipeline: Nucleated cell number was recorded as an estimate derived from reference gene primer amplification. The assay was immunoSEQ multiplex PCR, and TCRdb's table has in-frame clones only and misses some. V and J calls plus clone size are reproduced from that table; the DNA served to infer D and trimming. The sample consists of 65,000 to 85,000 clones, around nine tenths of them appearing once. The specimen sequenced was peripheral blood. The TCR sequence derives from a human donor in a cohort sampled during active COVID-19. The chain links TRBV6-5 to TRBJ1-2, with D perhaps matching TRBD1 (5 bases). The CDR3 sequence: CASSYSGQGSYGYTF. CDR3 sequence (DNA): TGTGCCAGCAGTTACTCGGGGCAGGGATCCTATGGCTACACCTTC.